This TCR beta chain was documented in a study of T cells in Graves' hyperthyroidism and ophthalmopathy. Study-wide findings and caveats: Most thyroid clonotypes that were expanded above 0.001 also turned up in blood.

This clonotype showed up just a few times. The antigen remains unidentified. This CDR3 spans 15 amino acids. Unmatched junction bases numbered 7, after V lost 5 bases and J lost 3 bases. The germline gives CDR1 SGHTA, CDR2 FQGTGA. Diagnoses were made from clinical symptoms, serum measures (thyroxine and TRAb), thyroid ultrasound and orbital computed tomography. Source material for PBMCs was around 10 ml fresh peripheral blood. RNA transcripts yielded amplified TCR beta CDR3 regions. A set of HTBI primers served as the primers for a first-round RT-PCR of the TCR CDR3. One entry per CDR3 protein results from TCRdb running MiXCR on the multiplex PCR reads. This sample yields 450,000 to 650,000 distinct CDR3 sequences, of which 11% to 15% are seen a single time; about 6.6% belongs to the top ten.

The clonotype comes from a woman aged 18-29 years with Graves' ophthalmopathy. Sequences were obtained from blood. The rearrangement uses TRBV7-3 and TRBJ2-7, with 10 bases fitting TRBD2. The CDR3, as DNA: TGTGCCAGCAGCCCTAGCGGGAGAGAAAACTACGAGCAGTACTTC. Amino acids: CASSPSGRENYEQYF.